The clone carrying this TCR beta chain was observed a handful of times. The investigators reverse transcribed all of the isolated RNA, so they sequenced expressed TCRB transcripts. TCRdb's table, derived via immunoSEQ multiplex PCR, lists solely in-frame clones and lacks some. The sample carries around 430,000 clones, about 29% recorded once. V dropped 6 bases and J dropped 6 bases, with 8 bases sitting between them. This CDR3 contains 11 residues. Per germline, CDR1 SGHDN and CDR2 FVKESK. The entry originates in a study of beta chain features in type 1 diabetes. Sample: naive CD4+ T cells from blood. This sequence originates from a man aged 18-30 years in good health. The V and J genes are TRBV14 and TRBJ2-5; the D gene is possibly TRBD1 (6 bases). CDR3 sequence (DNA): TGTGCCAGCAGTGGGGGCAAGACCCAGTACTTC. This sequence encodes CASSGGKTQYF. The full variable domain, its missing parts supplied by reference TRBV14 and TRBJ2-5, is EAGVTQFPSHSVIEKGQTVTLRCDPISGHDNLYWYRRVMGKEIKFLLHFVKESKQDESGMPNNRFLAERTGGTYSTLKVQPAELEDSGVYFCASSGGKTQYFGPGTRLLVL.